Listed here are 31 T cell receptor beta chains from one sample, sequenced in a study of shared clonotypes between healthy human individuals. Generated by immunoSEQ multiplex PCR, the TCRdb table keeps only in-frame clones and is missing some. Altogether roughly 1.4 million clones are present, around 98.5% being singletons, with the ten largest covering about 0.35%. Sequencing was performed on naive CD4+ T cells sorted from blood. As to subset: CD45RA+ positively selected. Receptor source: a man between 25 and 39 years old in good health.

Comments on this clone: At the DNA level, this CDR3 is encoded by other sequences in the same sample as well. CDR3 sequence: CASSPPGQGNGYTF. CDR3 DNA: TGTGCCAGCTCACCTCCGGGACAGGGCAATGGCTACACCTTC. The rearrangement joins TRBV18 to TRBJ1-2, with 9 positions matching TRBD1. V trimming: 3 bases; J trimming: 6 bases; junction bases outside the gene matches: 5. This CDR3 has 14 residues. CDR1 and CDR2 (germline): KGHSH, LQKENI.

The J gene is TRBJ1-4, the V gene TRBV5-1, with D hard to call. The CDR3 runs to 15 residues. Germline V gene lookup returns CDR1 SGHRS and CDR2 YFSETQ. With 4 bases removed from V and 4 bases from J, the gap between germline ends came to 14 bases. The CDR3 is CASSPRSASNEKLFF. DNA of the CDR3: TGCGCCAGCAGCCCTCGTTCGGCCAGTAATGAAAAACTGTTTTTT.

The chain couples TRBV5-4 to TRBJ2-1; D remains unclear. The germline gives CDR1 SGHNT, CDR2 YYREEE (reference sequence). The CDR3 is 14 amino acids. V lost 2 bases and J lost 0, with 6 bases in between. CDR3: CASSLPASYNEQFF. For the CDR3, the DNA is TGTGCCAGCAGCTTACCCGCCTCCTACAATGAGCAGTTCTTC. Combining the CDR3 with reference TRBV5-4 and TRBJ2-1 gives the whole variable domain ETGVTQSPTHLIKTRGQQVTLRCSSQSGHNTVSWYQQALGQGPQFIFQYYREEENGRGNFPPRFSGLQFPNYSSELNVNALELDDSALYLCASSLPASYNEQFFGPGTRLTVL.

The chain links TRBV6-1 to TRBJ1-2; D perhaps matches TRBD1 (5 bases). The germline V and J ends were trimmed by 0 bases and 6 bases, with 14 bases remaining between them. The CDR3 spans 15 residues. Germline values: CDR1 MNHNS, CDR2 SASEGT. The chain's CDR3 is CASSEAGGDWDGYTF. For the CDR3, the DNA is TGTGCCAGCAGTGAAGCAGGAGGGGACTGGGATGGCTACACCTTC.

Worth noting for this clone: The sample holds other DNA sequences that translate to the same CDR3. The CDR3 bases are TGCGCCAGCAGCGTGGACAGGGGTGGCACTGAAGCTTTCTTT. Its protein is CASSVDRGGTEAFF. The chain links TRBV5-1 to TRBJ1-1; 9 positions agree with TRBD1. Per the germline V gene, CDR1 is SGHRS and CDR2 is YFSETQ. The CDR3 loop spans 14 amino acids. With 4 bases clipped from V and 4 bases from J, the junction kept 5 bases outside the gene matches. Full variable domain (rest looked up from reference TRBV5-1 and TRBJ1-1): KAGVTQTPRYLIKTRGQQVTLSCSPISGHRSVSWYQQTPGQGLQFLFEYFSETQRNKGNFPGRFSGRQFSNSRSEMNVSTLELGDSALYLCASSVDRGGTEAFFGQGTRLTVV.

The V gene is TRBV9, the J gene TRBJ2-2, with TRBD1 identical over 8 bases. The length of the CDR3 is 15 residues. Germline CDR1 and CDR2: SGDLS and YYNGEE. Trimming at V came to 3 bases and at J to 4 bases, leaving 5 bases not matched to a gene. The CDR3 loop reads CASSEGTGGTGELFF. The DNA for the CDR3 is TGTGCCAGCAGCGAGGGGACAGGAGGCACCGGGGAGCTGTTTTTT.

This clone was found once. V usage is TRBV7-2 and J usage is TRBJ2-7; D is perhaps TRBD1 (6 bases). This CDR3 is built from 14 residues. Trimming pared 5 bases from V and 6 bases from J, leaving 17 bases between. Germline values: CDR1 SGHTA, CDR2 FQGNSA. CDR3 amino acids: CASSPSLGHSEQYF. DNA for the CDR3: TGTGCCAGCAGCCCCAGTTTGGGACATTCCGAGCAGTACTTC.

Points on this clone: Other DNA sequences in this specimen translate into the identical CDR3. The J gene is TRBJ2-7, the V gene TRBV9; D is unclear. The V end was cut by 0 bases, the J end by 1 base, with 8 bases between. Germline loops: CDR1 SGDLS, CDR2 YYNGEE. This CDR3 is 14 amino acids long. Here the CDR3 DNA reads TGTGCCAGCAGCGTAGAGGTCAGGTCCTACGAGCAGTACTTC. This encodes CASSVEVRSYEQYF. Complete variable domain (other parts from reference TRBV9 and TRBJ2-7): DSGVTQTPKHLITATGQRVTLRCSPRSGDLSVYWYQQSLDQGLQFLIQYYNGEERAKGNILERFSAQQFPDLHSELNLSSLELGDSALYFCASSVEVRSYEQYFGPGTRLTVT.

J is TRBJ2-7 and V is TRBV11-2, with D unclear. Trimming took 6 bases from V and 7 from J, leaving 16 bases between them. The CDR3 is 13 residues long. CDR1 SGHAT and CDR2 FQNNGV come from the germline V gene. Here the CDR3 DNA reads TGTGCCAGCAGTTCTGTCCCCAATCGGGAGCAGTACTTC. It specifies CASSSVPNREQYF.

The sample holds one count of this clone. V usage is TRBV10-3 and J usage is TRBJ1-5; 8 bases line up with TRBD1. The CDR3 has 14 residues. Trimming at V came to 10 bases and at J to 0 bases, leaving 5 bases not matched to a gene. The germline V gene has CDR1 ENHRY and CDR2 SYGVKD. The CDR3 DNA reads TGTGCCACAACAGGGGGGCCTAGCAATCAGCCCCAGCATTTT. Translated: CATTGGPSNQPQHF.

This clone was seen once. V usage is TRBV25-1 and J usage is TRBJ2-7; 7 bases map to TRBD1. The germline CDR1 and CDR2 sequences are MGHDK and SYGVNS. V trimming: 4 bases; J trimming: 0 bases; junction bases outside the gene matches: 3. This CDR3 is 14 amino acids long. CDR3 DNA: TGTGCCAGCAGTGGCTACAGGGGCTCCTACGAGCAGTACTTC. This codes for CASSGYRGSYEQYF.

V gene TRBV5-1 combines with J gene TRBJ1-2, with D unclear. The CDR3 totals 13 residues. Trimming stripped 4 bases from V and 8 bases from J, with 15 bases between. Germline V gene sequence: CDR1 SGHRS, CDR2 YFSETQ. The CDR3 DNA follows: TGCGCCAGCAGCCAACGGACTGCAGTAGGCTACACCTTC. The encoded protein is CASSQRTAVGYTF.

CDR3 residues: CASSSIPTSGRFYEQYF. DNA of the CDR3: TGTGCCAGCAGCTCTATCCCTACTAGCGGGAGGTTCTACGAGCAGTACTTC. This rearrangement joins TRBV5-4 to TRBJ2-7; 12 nucleotides align to TRBD2. CDR3 length equals 17 residues. The junction had 10 bases not matched to a gene; V was cut back by 3 bases and J by 3 bases. The V gene's germline CDR1 is SGHNT and CDR2 YYREEE (reference sequence).

V and J are TRBV5-4 and TRBJ1-1, with D possibly matching TRBD1 (5 bases). V was trimmed by 0 bases and J by 2 bases, leaving 11 bases between them. Germline V gene lookup returns CDR1 SGHNT and CDR2 YYREEE (reference sequence). CDR3 size: 15 residues. CDR3 bases: TGTGCCAGCAGCTTGGTTGGGGCTTTAAACACTGAAGCTTTCTTT. It codes for CASSLVGALNTEAFF.

The J gene is TRBJ2-3, the V gene TRBV29-1; D call uncertain. With 2 bases removed from V and 4 bases from J, the gap between germline ends came to 7 bases. The CDR3 is 12 residues long. Germline loops: CDR1 SQVTM, CDR2 ANQGSEA. DNA for the CDR3: TGCAGCGTTGAACGTGTAGCAGATACGCAGTATTTT. Translation: CSVERVADTQYF.

Regarding this clone: The same CDR3 also results from other DNA sequences found in this sample. The chain has TRBV5-1 and TRBJ1-1, with D uncertain. The CDR3 is 14 residues long. Trimming shortened V by 1 base and J by 2 bases, and 9 bases separated the two germline ends. From germline, CDR1 is SGHRS and CDR2 YFSETQ. In DNA form, the CDR3 reads TGCGCCAGCAGCTTGACGGGCAGCAACACTGAAGCTTTCTTT. Amino acids: CASSLTGSNTEAFF.

The chain employs TRBV18 and TRBJ1-1; no definite D call. Germline-derived CDR1 and CDR2 are KGHSH and LQKENI. The CDR3 contains 15 residues. V was cut by 3 bases and J by 5 bases, with 16 bases left in between. DNA of the CDR3: TGTGCCAGCTCACCCCTGGGAGGGTTTAGAACTGAAGCTTTCTTT. Translation gives CASSPLGGFRTEAFF.

This clone appeared a single time. This chain uses TRBV5-5 with TRBJ2-7, with D maybe TRBD2 (6 bases). This CDR3 is 13 amino acids long. Trimming removed 3 bases at V and 3 bases at J, with 10 bases between. The germline V gene encodes CDR1 SGHKS and CDR2 YYEKEE (reference sequence). CDR3 sequence (DNA): TGTGCCAGCAGCTCGGGACTTGACTACGAGCAGTACTTC. Its protein product is CASSSGLDYEQYF.

The sample holds a few counts of this clone. This chain connects TRBV18 to TRBJ2-2, with 8 bases matching TRBD1. This CDR3 has 18 amino acids. Trimming cost V 1 base and J 0 bases; bases outside gene matches: 7. In germline, CDR1 is KGHSH, CDR2 LQKENI. CDR3 nucleotides: TGTGCCAGCTCACCACTGGGGACAGGTCCCACGAACACCGGGGAGCTGTTTTTT. It translates to CASSPLGTGPTNTGELFF.

CDR3 nucleotides: TGTGCCATCAGTGAGTCAGTAGGAGAGGGCTACACCTTC. Protein product: CAISESVGEGYTF. The V call is TRBV10-3, the J call TRBJ1-2; D uncertain. There are 13 residues in the CDR3. Germline CDR1 and CDR2: ENHRY and SYGVKD. V was trimmed by 0 bases and J by 8 bases, leaving 10 bases between them.

This chain connects TRBV5-5 to TRBJ2-2, with unresolved D. Germline CDR1 SGHKS, CDR2 YYEKEE (reference sequence). The CDR3 sequence is 14 residues long. With 1 base removed from V and 1 base from J, the gap between germline ends came to 5 bases. The DNA of the CDR3 is TGTGCCAGCAGCTTGTTGGGGAACACCGGGGAGCTGTTTTTT. This gives the protein CASSLLGNTGELFF.

This clone was seen only once. V usage is TRBV28 and J usage is TRBJ1-5; D unresolved. Trimming took 2 bases from V and 4 from J, leaving 12 bases between them. The CDR3 is 15 amino acids. CDR1 is MDHEN and CDR2 is SYDVKM in the germline V gene. The CDR3: CASSLPADGNQPQHF. Written as DNA, the CDR3 is TGTGCCAGCAGTTTACCCGCGGACGGGAATCAGCCCCAGCATTTT.

The CDR3 loop reads CASGLGLRDRTYNEQFF. Here the CDR3 DNA reads TGTGCTAGTGGTTTGGGTCTCCGGGACAGGACTTACAATGAGCAGTTCTTC. The chain couples TRBV12-5 to TRBJ2-1; 8 nucleotides agree with TRBD1. V gave up 1 base and J gave up 4 bases; unmatched junction bases: 9. The CDR3 is 17 amino acids. CDR1 LGHNT and CDR2 FRNRAP come from the germline V gene.

The V call is TRBV27, the J call TRBJ2-7, with D possibly being TRBD2 (5 bases). Trimming left V 6 bases short and J 2 bases short, with 11 bases between. The CDR3 length is 13 residues. Germline assignment: CDR1 MNHEY and CDR2 SMNVEV (reference sequence). Here the CDR3 DNA reads TGTGCCAGCAGGACCGGGGTGACCTACGAGCAGTACTTC. Translation gives CASRTGVTYEQYF.

The V and J genes are TRBV28 and TRBJ1-5, with D perhaps TRBD1 (6 bases). Germline CDR1 is MDHEN and CDR2 is SYDVKM. The V end was cut by 3 bases, the J end by 7 bases, with 16 bases between. The CDR3 runs 15 residues. The CDR3 sequence: CASSFPAGGRQPQHF. As DNA, the CDR3 is TGTGCCAGCAGTTTTCCCGCTGGGGGGCGGCAGCCCCAGCATTTT. Combining the CDR3 with reference TRBV28 and TRBJ1-5 gives the whole variable domain DVKVTQSSRYLVKRTGEKVFLECVQDMDHENMFWYRQDPGLGLRLIYFSYDVKMKEKGDIPEGYSVSREKKERFSLILESASTNQTSMYLCASSFPAGGRQPQHFGDGTRLSIL.

This clone was seen a single time. The chain uses TRBV4-1 and TRBJ2-7, with TRBD2 matching 9 bases. Looked up from germline, CDR1 is MGHRA and CDR2 is YSYEKL. Trimming cost V 4 bases and J 0 bases; bases outside gene matches: 4. The CDR3 contains 15 residues. The chain's CDR3 is CASSPGLASSYEQYF. DNA of the CDR3: TGCGCCAGCAGCCCGGGACTAGCCAGCTCCTACGAGCAGTACTTC.

The chain uses TRBV4-1 and TRBJ1-5; possibly TRBD1 for D (5 bases). The CDR3 is made up of 17 amino acids. Trimming cost V 0 bases and J 5 bases, with 17 bases left between them. In germline, CDR1 is MGHRA, CDR2 YSYEKL. DNA for the CDR3: TGCGCCAGCAGCCAAGAACCGGACATTGGGATATATCAGCCCCAGCATTTT. This encodes CASSQEPDIGIYQPQHF.

Here the CDR3 reads CASFRQGNYGYTF. The CDR3 DNA reads as TGTGCCAGCTTCCGACAGGGGAACTATGGCTACACCTTC. The rearrangement joins TRBV2 to TRBJ1-2; 8 bases agree with TRBD1. V dropped 8 bases and J dropped 2; count of bases not matched to a gene: 4. This CDR3 has 13 residues. CDR1 SNHLY and CDR2 FYNNEI come from the germline V gene.

The chain uses TRBV1 and TRBJ1-5. TRBV1 constitutes a pseudogene. The CDR3 extends over 19 amino acids. The CDR3, as DNA: TGCACCAGCAGCCTCCCGTCCCGGGACGGTAGAATTCGCAATCAGCCCCAGCATTTT. Encoded protein: CTSSLPSRDGRIRNQPQHF.

The rearrangement joins TRBV28 to TRBJ1-2; possibly TRBD1 for D (5 bases). This CDR3 region has 13 residues. The V gene's germline CDR1 is MDHEN and CDR2 SYDVKM. The V and J ends lost 3 bases and 7 bases respectively, with 12 bases between them. The CDR3 bases are TGTGCCAGCAGTTTTAGGGGACGTGCTGGCTACACCTTC. Its translation is CASSFRGRAGYTF.

The V and J genes are TRBV7-2 and TRBJ2-7; possibly TRBD2 for D (6 bases). CDR1 SGHTA and CDR2 FQGNSA come from the germline V gene. Trimming removed 3 bases at V and 3 bases at J, with 15 bases between. The CDR3 is 15 residues long. The CDR3 reads CASSFSLATDYEQYF. In DNA form, the CDR3 reads TGTGCCAGCAGCTTCTCGCTAGCGACTGACTACGAGCAGTACTTC.